This TCR beta chain came from a study of radiation and T cells in renal cell carcinoma. Study-level points and caveats: From baseline, blood top tumor clonotypes peaked at 2 weeks post-radiation.

Time point: baseline pretreatment blood. Treatment meaning: 15 Gy SBRT to primary tumor, nephrectomy 4 weeks later. Sequencing used immunoSEQ multiplex PCR; TCRdb keeps in-frame clones, though not all of them. The repertoire holds about 88,000 clones, around nine tenths seen once, with almost 8% in the top ten. Concerning this clone itself: Antigen: not known.

V was shortened by 6 bases and J by 7 bases, with 9 bases between the two germline ends. CDR3 length equals 11 residues. Germline values: CDR1 MDHEN, CDR2 SYDVKM. The TCR originated in a man between 45 and 60 years old with renal cell carcinoma. The V call is TRBV28, the J call TRBJ1-1; D gene unclear. The specimen was blood, collected from a patient whose treatment included radiotherapy and nephrectomy. The CDR3 DNA reads as TGTGCCAGCAGATCCGTTGTTGAAGCTTTCTTT. Protein: CASRSVVEAFF.